Ten or more counts support the clone carrying this TCR beta chain. Trimming removed 8 bases from V and 6 bases from J; junction bases left unmatched: 10. Looked up from germline, CDR1 is MNHNS and CDR2 is SASEGT. This CDR3 comprises 14 residues. The data stem from a study of T cells in Graves' hyperthyroidism and ophthalmopathy. The CDR3 regions of TCR beta were amplified from RNA transcripts. The HTBI primer set served for first-round RT-PCR of the TCR CDR3. TCRdb re-derived calls from the multiplex PCR reads in MiXCR, one entry per CDR3 protein. This table has hundreds of thousands of distinct CDR3 sequences, about 12% appearing once. For Graves' hyperthyroidism to be stable, ophthalmopathy could not progress within 18 months. Newly diagnosed hyperthyroidism patients aged 18 to 65 years had disease lasting under 2 months. In making diagnoses, clinical symptoms, serum thyroxine and TRAb, thyroid ultrasound and orbital computed tomography were all used. The PBMCs were taken from around 9.1 ml of fresh peripheral blood.

The chain employs TRBV6-1 and TRBJ2-5, with TRBD2 matching over 9 bases. This clonotype was obtained from a woman under 30 with Graves' hyperthyroidism. The sample consisted of blood. CDR3 in DNA: TGTGCCAGCGGTTCGCGGGGGGGCCTGCAGACCCAGTACTTC. Translating gives CASGSRGGLQTQYF.